This T cell receptor (beta chain) was profiled in a study of cytomegalovirus exposure and HLA in healthy donors. The CDR3 loop spans 15 amino acids. The ends were cut back, 5 bases at V and 1 base at J, with 14 bases in the middle. Germline V CDR1 and CDR2: MNHEY, SVGAGI. The repertoire was sequenced with immunoSEQ multiplex PCR; TCRdb's copy has only in-frame clones and lacks some. Here the sample spans 100,000 to 150,000 clones, about 83% being singletons. V usage is TRBV6-5 and J usage is TRBJ1-1, with D possibly being TRBD1 (6 bases). This receptor was obtained from a man aged 18 to 29 in good health and CMV-seronegative. The specimen was PBMCs. Here the CDR3 reads CASSRGGGRNTEAFF. CDR3 coding DNA: TGTGCCAGCAGTAGAGGGGGGGGTAGGAACACTGAAGCTTTCTTT.